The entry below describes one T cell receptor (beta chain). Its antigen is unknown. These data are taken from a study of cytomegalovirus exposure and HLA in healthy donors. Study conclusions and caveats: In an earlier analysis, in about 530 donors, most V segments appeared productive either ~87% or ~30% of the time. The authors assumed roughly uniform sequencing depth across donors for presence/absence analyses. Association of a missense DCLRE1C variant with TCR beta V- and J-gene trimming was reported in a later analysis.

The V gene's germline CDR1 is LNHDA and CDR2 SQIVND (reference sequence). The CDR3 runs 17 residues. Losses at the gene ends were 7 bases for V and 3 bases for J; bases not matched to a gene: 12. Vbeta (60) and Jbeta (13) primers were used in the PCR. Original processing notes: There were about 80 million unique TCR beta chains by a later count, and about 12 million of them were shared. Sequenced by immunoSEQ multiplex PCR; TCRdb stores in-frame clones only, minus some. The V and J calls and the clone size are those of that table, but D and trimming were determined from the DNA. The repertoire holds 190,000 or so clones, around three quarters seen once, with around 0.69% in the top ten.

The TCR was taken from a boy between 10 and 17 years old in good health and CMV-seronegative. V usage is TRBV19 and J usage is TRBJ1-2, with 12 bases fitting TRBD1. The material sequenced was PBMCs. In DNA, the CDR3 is TGTGCCAGTACAGAGGCCGGGACAGGGGGCCCTTACTATGGCTACACCTTC. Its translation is CASTEAGTGGPYYGYTF. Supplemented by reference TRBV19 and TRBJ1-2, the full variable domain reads DGGITQSPKYLFRKEGQNVTLSCEQNLNHDAMYWYRQDPGQGLRLIYYSQIVNDFQKGDIAEGYSVSREKKESFPLTVTSAQKNPTAFYLCASTEAGTGGPYYGYTFGSGTRLTVV.